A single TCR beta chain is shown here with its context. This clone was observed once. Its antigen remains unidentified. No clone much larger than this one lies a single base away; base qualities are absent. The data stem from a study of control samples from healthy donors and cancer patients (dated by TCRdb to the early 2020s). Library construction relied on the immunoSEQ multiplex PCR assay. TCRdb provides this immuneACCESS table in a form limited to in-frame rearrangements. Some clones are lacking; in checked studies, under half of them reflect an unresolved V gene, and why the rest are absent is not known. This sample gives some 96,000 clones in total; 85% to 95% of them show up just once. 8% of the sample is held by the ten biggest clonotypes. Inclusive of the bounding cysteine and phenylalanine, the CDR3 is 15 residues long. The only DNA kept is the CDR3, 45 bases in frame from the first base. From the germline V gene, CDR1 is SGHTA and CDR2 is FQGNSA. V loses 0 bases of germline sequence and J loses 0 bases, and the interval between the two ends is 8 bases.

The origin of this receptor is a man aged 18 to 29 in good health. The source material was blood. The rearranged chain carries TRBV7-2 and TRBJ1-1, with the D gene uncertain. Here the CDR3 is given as CASSLADAMNTEAFF. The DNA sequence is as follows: TGTGCCAGCAGCTTAGCCGACGCAATGAACACTGAAGCTTTCTTT. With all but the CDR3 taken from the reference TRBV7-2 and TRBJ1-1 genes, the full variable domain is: GAGVSQSPSNKVTEKGKDVELRCDPISGHTALYWYRQSLGQGLEFLIYFQGNSAPDKSGLPSDRFSAERTGGSVSTLTIQRTQQEDSAVYLCASSLADAMNTEAFFGQGTRLTVV.